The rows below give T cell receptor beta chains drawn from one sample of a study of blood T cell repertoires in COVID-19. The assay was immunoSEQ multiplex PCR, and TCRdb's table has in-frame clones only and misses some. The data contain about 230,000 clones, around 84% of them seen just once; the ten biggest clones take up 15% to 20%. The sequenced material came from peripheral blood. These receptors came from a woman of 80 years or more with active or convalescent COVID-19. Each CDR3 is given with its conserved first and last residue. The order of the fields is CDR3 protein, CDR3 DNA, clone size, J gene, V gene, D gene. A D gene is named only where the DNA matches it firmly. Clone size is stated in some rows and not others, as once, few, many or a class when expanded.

CDR3 protein: CASSDLRGTEAFF
CDR3 DNA: TGTGCCAGCAGTGATTTGCGGGGCACTGAAGCTTTCTTT
clone size: .
J gene: TRBJ1-1
V gene: TRBV2
D gene: .

CDR3 protein: CASSPTGLGQPQHF
CDR3 DNA: TGTGCCAGCAGCCCAACAGGGCTCGGTCAGCCCCAGCATTTT
clone size: .
J gene: TRBJ1-5
V gene: TRBV6-5
D gene: .

CDR3 protein: CASSLLTGSTYEQYF
CDR3 DNA: TGCGCCAGCAGCTTGTTGACAGGGTCTACCTACGAGCAGTACTTC
clone size: .
J gene: TRBJ2-7
V gene: TRBV5-1
D gene: TRBD1

CDR3 protein: CASSAERESYNEQFF
CDR3 DNA: TGTGCCAGCAGTGCAGAGCGGGAGTCCTACAATGAGCAGTTCTTC
clone size: once
J gene: TRBJ2-1
V gene: TRBV2
D gene: TRBD2

CDR3 protein: CASSYSTVDYNEQFF
CDR3 DNA: TGTGCCAGCAGTTACTCAACAGTTGACTACAATGAGCAGTTCTTC
clone size: .
J gene: TRBJ2-1
V gene: TRBV6-6
D gene: .

CDR3 protein: CASSLALGGQGTYEQYF
CDR3 DNA: TGTGCCAGCAGCCTGGCCCTGGGGGGACAGGGAACCTACGAGCAGTACTTC
clone size: once
J gene: TRBJ2-7
V gene: TRBV7-2
D gene: TRBD1

CDR3 protein: CATSTRGLGEETQYF
CDR3 DNA: TGTGCCACCAGCACCAGGGGGTTGGGGGAAGAGACCCAGTACTTC
clone size: .
J gene: TRBJ2-5
V gene: TRBV15
D gene: TRBD1

CDR3 protein: CASSLVAVSTDTQYF
CDR3 DNA: TGTGCCAGCAGCTTGGTTGCGGTTAGCACAGATACGCAGTATTTT
clone size: .
J gene: TRBJ2-3
V gene: TRBV5-4
D gene: .

CDR3 protein: CASSYSGKGTDTQYF
CDR3 DNA: TGCGCCAGCAGTTACAGCGGGAAAGGCACAGATACGCAGTATTTT
clone size: .
J gene: TRBJ2-3
V gene: TRBV5-1
D gene: TRBD2

CDR3 protein: CSASLGSGGFEQFF
CDR3 DNA: TGCAGTGCTAGTCTCGGTAGCGGGGGATTTGAGCAGTTCTTC
clone size: .
J gene: TRBJ2-1
V gene: TRBV20-1
D gene: TRBD2

CDR3 protein: CASRELVGANEKLFF
CDR3 DNA: TGCGCCAGCAGGGAGTTGGTGGGAGCTAATGAAAAACTGTTTTTT
clone size: .
J gene: TRBJ1-4
V gene: TRBV5-1
D gene: .

CDR3 protein: CASSRGQGRDYGYTF
CDR3 DNA: TGTGCCAGCTCACGGGGACAGGGGAGAGACTATGGCTACACCTTC
clone size: .
J gene: TRBJ1-2
V gene: TRBV18
D gene: TRBD1

CDR3 protein: CASSPRLNSGANVLTF
CDR3 DNA: TGTGCCAGCAGCCCTCGACTGAACTCTGGGGCCAACGTCCTGACTTTC
clone size: .
J gene: TRBJ2-6
V gene: TRBV9
D gene: .

CDR3 protein: CASSQDLVGGRGRYTEAFF
CDR3 DNA: TGCGCCAGCAGCCAAGATCTCGTCGGGGGCAGGGGGCGTTACACTGAAGCTTTCTTT
clone size: once
J gene: TRBJ1-1
V gene: TRBV4-3
D gene: TRBD1

CDR3 protein: CATNRDLAGEQFF
CDR3 DNA: TGTGCCACCAACAGAGATTTAGCGGGTGAGCAGTTCTTC
clone size: .
J gene: TRBJ2-1
V gene: TRBV15
D gene: TRBD2

CDR3 protein: CASSEHRGLQETQYF
CDR3 DNA: TGTGCCAGCAGTGAGCACAGGGGGCTTCAAGAGACCCAGTACTTC
clone size: .
J gene: TRBJ2-5
V gene: TRBV25-1
D gene: TRBD1

CDR3 protein: CASNDRRGGTGELFF
CDR3 DNA: TGCGCCAGTAACGATCGTAGGGGTGGCACCGGGGAGCTGTTTTTT
clone size: .
J gene: TRBJ2-2
V gene: TRBV5-1
D gene: .

CDR3 protein: CASSYRGDNEQYF
CDR3 DNA: TGTGCCAGCAGTTACCGAGGGGACAACGAGCAGTACTTC
clone size: .
J gene: TRBJ2-7
V gene: TRBV6-6
D gene: .

CDR3 protein: CASSLGTNTGELFF
CDR3 DNA: TGCGCCAGCAGCCTCGGGACGAACACCGGGGAGCTGTTTTTT
clone size: .
J gene: TRBJ2-2
V gene: TRBV5-1
D gene: .

CDR3 protein: CASSHRVHVASPLHF
CDR3 DNA: TGTGCCAGCAGTCATCGAGTTCACGTCGCTTCACCCCTCCACTTT
clone size: few
J gene: TRBJ1-6
V gene: TRBV28
D gene: .

CDR3 protein: CAWSVGAGALDEQFF
CDR3 DNA: TGTGCCTGGAGTGTTGGAGCGGGAGCGCTCGATGAGCAGTTCTTC
clone size: .
J gene: TRBJ2-1
V gene: TRBV30
D gene: TRBD2

CDR3 protein: CSVEYLARGPLWYGYTF
CDR3 DNA: TGCAGCGTTGAGTATTTGGCCAGGGGGCCCTTGTGGTATGGCTACACCTTC
clone size: .
J gene: TRBJ1-2
V gene: TRBV29-1
D gene: TRBD1

CDR3 protein: CASSLFGEQFF
CDR3 DNA: TGTGCCAGCAGCTTATTCGGTGAGCAGTTCTTC
clone size: once
J gene: TRBJ2-1
V gene: TRBV7-2
D gene: .

CDR3 protein: CSASVTGTANTEAFF
CDR3 DNA: TGCAGTGCTAGTGTGACCGGGACAGCGAACACTGAAGCTTTCTTT
clone size: .
J gene: TRBJ1-1
V gene: TRBV20-1
D gene: TRBD1

CDR3 protein: CASSQDRLAHYEQYF
CDR3 DNA: TGTGCCAGCAGCCAAGATCGACTAGCGCACTACGAGCAGTACTTC
clone size: .
J gene: TRBJ2-7
V gene: TRBV3-1/TRBV3-2
D gene: TRBD2

CDR3 protein: CASSSTGSSYEQYF
CDR3 DNA: TGTGCCAGCAGTTCTACAGGGAGCTCCTACGAGCAGTACTTC
clone size: once
J gene: TRBJ2-7
V gene: TRBV28
D gene: .

CDR3 protein: CASSYPQETQYF
CDR3 DNA: TGTGCCAGCAGTTACCCGCAAGAGACCCAGTACTTC
clone size: .
J gene: TRBJ2-5
V gene: TRBV6-2/TRBV6-3
D gene: .

CDR3 protein: CASSVGTGGSEQYF
CDR3 DNA: TGTGCCAGCAGCGTGGGGACAGGGGGCTCCGAGCAGTACTTC
clone size: .
J gene: TRBJ2-7
V gene: TRBV9
D gene: TRBD1

CDR3 protein: CASRETINTGELFF
CDR3 DNA: TGTGCCAGCCGTGAAACAATTAACACCGGGGAGCTGTTTTTT
clone size: .
J gene: TRBJ2-2
V gene: TRBV18
D gene: .